The rows below give T cell receptor beta chains drawn from one sample of a study of cytomegalovirus exposure and HLA in healthy donors. Measured with immunoSEQ multiplex PCR; TCRdb has only the in-frame clones, and not every one. The sample holds more than 200,000 clones, 60% to 80% seen once. The sample consisted of PBMCs. These receptors came from a male donor in good health and CMV-seronegative. Both conserved end residues are part of each CDR3. D genes are given only for firm matches. The size entry is marked missing in some rows and otherwise reads once, few, many or a size class.

NA | TRBD1 | TRBJ1-2 | TRBV18 | 19 | CASSLSSGVGQGRMHGYTF | TGTGCCAGCTCACTCTCTAGTGGAGTCGGACAGGGTCGGATGCATGGCTACACCTTC
few | TRBD1 | TRBJ2-7 | TRBV28 | 14 | CASSLVGQGSEQYF | TGTGCCAGCAGTTTAGTGGGACAGGGAAGCGAGCAGTACTTC
NA | NA | TRBJ1-4 | TRBV5-1 | 16 | CASSLGTTGLGEKLFF | TGCGCCAGCAGCTTGGGAACCACAGGGTTGGGTGAAAAACTGTTTTTT
once | TRBD1 | TRBJ1-3 | TRBV5-4 | 15 | CASSQNRGLGNTIYF | TGTGCCAGCAGCCAAAACAGGGGGCTAGGAAACACCATATATTTT
NA | NA | TRBJ1-1 | TRBV5-8 | 14 | CASSLPGRLTEAFF | TGTGCCAGCAGCTTACCCGGGAGGCTCACTGAAGCTTTCTTT
NA | TRBD2 | TRBJ2-2 | TRBV28 | 16 | CASSNSGAKDTGELFF | TGTGCCAGCAGTAATAGCGGGGCGAAAGACACCGGGGAGCTGTTTTTT
NA | NA | TRBJ1-2 | TRBV27 | 13 | CASSFRSSYGYTF | TGTGCCAGCAGTTTTCGGAGTAGCTATGGCTACACCTTC
NA | TRBD1 | TRBJ1-2 | TRBV29-1 | 17 | CSVEDPRGHYPNYGYTF | TGCAGCGTTGAAGATCCGAGGGGGCACTATCCTAACTATGGCTACACCTTC
NA | TRBD1 | TRBJ1-2 | TRBV5-1 | 15 | CASSNGDRDNYGYTF | TGCGCCAGCAGCAATGGGGACAGGGATAACTATGGCTACACCTTC
NA | TRBD2 | TRBJ2-1 | TRBV7-6 | 15 | CASSLDLAGYNEQFF | TGTGCCAGCAGCTTAGACCTAGCGGGATACAATGAGCAGTTCTTC
NA | NA | TRBJ1-1 | TRBV19 | 13 | CASSTLISGEAFF | TGTGCCAGTAGTACCTTGATCAGCGGTGAAGCTTTCTTT
NA | NA | TRBJ2-7 | TRBV4-3 | 17 | CASSQDLSGGSSYEQYF | TGCGCCAGCAGCCAAGACTTATCCGGGGGTTCCTCCTACGAGCAGTACTTC
few | TRBD1 | TRBJ1-2 | TRBV5-4 | 13 | CASSPGQGASYTF | TGTGCCAGCAGCCCAGGACAGGGGGCGAGCTACACCTTC
NA | NA | TRBJ2-1 | TRBV7-9 | 13 | CASSLVFVREQFF | TGTGCCAGCAGCTTAGTTTTCGTCCGGGAGCAGTTCTTC
few | NA | TRBJ2-7 | TRBV28 | 12 | CASSLPPYEQYF | TGTGCCAGCAGTTTACCCCCGTACGAGCAGTACTTC
NA | TRBD1 | TRBJ1-5 | TRBV30 | 15 | CAWSVQGARNQPQHF | TGTGCCTGGAGTGTGCAGGGGGCACGCAATCAGCCCCAGCATTTT
NA | NA | TRBJ2-7 | TRBV27 | 15 | CASSPDGGESYEQYF | TGTGCCAGCAGCCCCGATGGAGGCGAATCCTACGAGCAGTACTTC
NA | NA | TRBJ2-7 | TRBV28 | 15 | CASSFSWPGPYEQYF | TGTGCCAGCAGTTTTAGCTGGCCAGGGCCCTACGAGCAGTACTTC
NA | NA | TRBJ1-1 | TRBV9 | 16 | CASSVGNGQLNTEAFF | TGTGCCAGCAGCGTAGGTAACGGACAGCTGAACACTGAAGCTTTCTTT
once | TRBD1 | TRBJ2-7 | TRBV6-1 | 15 | CASSERDRRDYEQYF | TGTGCCAGCAGTGAGCGGGACAGGAGAGATTACGAGCAGTACTTC
NA | TRBD1 | TRBJ1-4 | TRBV9 | 15 | CASSLQGGADEKLFF | TGTGCCAGCAGCTTGCAGGGGGGCGCGGATGAAAAACTGTTTTTT
NA | NA | TRBJ2-7 | TRBV27 | 15 | CASSLLGPGLGEQYF | TGTGCCAGCAGTTTATTGGGTCCGGGACTTGGCGAGCAGTACTTC
NA | NA | TRBJ2-7 | TRBV18 | 14 | CASSLDTGAYEQYF | TGTGCCAGCTCACTCGACACGGGGGCCTACGAGCAGTACTTC
NA | NA | TRBJ1-5 | TRBV7-6 | 15 | CASSLGGDSNQPQHF | TGTGCCAGCAGCTTAGGAGGCGATAGCAATCAGCCCCAGCATTTT
few | TRBD2 | TRBJ2-5 | TRBV11-3 | 15 | CASSSPGLAVETQYF | TGTGCCAGCAGCAGCCCGGGACTAGCGGTAGAGACCCAGTACTTC
NA | TRBD1 | TRBJ2-7 | TRBV2 | 15 | CASNPWTGSGIEQYF | TGTGCCAGCAACCCTTGGACAGGCTCCGGTATAGAGCAGTACTTC
once | NA | TRBJ2-7 | TRBV16 | 13 | CASSQSAPYEQYF | TGTGCCAGCAGCCAATCGGCCCCCTACGAGCAGTACTTC
NA | TRBD1 | TRBJ2-7 | TRBV6-5 | 15 | CASSLRSAGGVEQYF | TGTGCCAGCAGTCTACGCTCGGCAGGGGGCGTGGAGCAGTACTTC
NA | NA | TRBJ2-5 | TRBV19 | 14 | CASSSRNREETQYF | TGTGCCAGTAGTAGCCGAAACAGGGAAGAGACCCAGTACTTC
few | TRBD2 | TRBJ2-3 | TRBV7-3 | 16 | CASSPGGAGQADTQYF | TGTGCCAGCAGCCCCGGGGGAGCGGGGCAGGCAGATACGCAGTATTTT
NA | NA | TRBJ2-1 | TRBV7-8 | 16 | CASSLGGISSYNEQFF | TGTGCCAGCAGCTTAGGCGGAATCAGCTCCTACAATGAGCAGTTCTTC
NA | TRBD2 | TRBJ2-5 | TRBV7-3 | 15 | CASTASGGALETQYF | TGTGCCAGCACCGCTAGCGGGGGGGCCCTAGAGACCCAGTACTTC